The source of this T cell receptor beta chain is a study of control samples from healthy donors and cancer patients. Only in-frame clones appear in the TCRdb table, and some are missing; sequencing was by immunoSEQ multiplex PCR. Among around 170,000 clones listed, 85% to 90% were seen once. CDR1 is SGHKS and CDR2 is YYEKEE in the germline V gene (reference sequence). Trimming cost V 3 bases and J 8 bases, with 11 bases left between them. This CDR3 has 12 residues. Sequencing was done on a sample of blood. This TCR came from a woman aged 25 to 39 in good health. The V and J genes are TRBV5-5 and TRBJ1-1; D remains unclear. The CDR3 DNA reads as TGTGCCAGCAGCTCCGTGAAATGGGAAGCTTTCTTT. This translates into CASSSVKWEAFF. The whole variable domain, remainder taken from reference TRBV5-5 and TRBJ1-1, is DAGVTQSPTHLIKTRGQQVTLRCSPISGHKSVSWYQQVLGQGPQFIFQYYEKEERGRGNFPDRFSARQFPNYSSELNVNALLLGDSALYLCASSSVKWEAFFGQGTRLTVV.